The 12 T cell receptor beta chains presented below share a single source sample, sequenced in a study of regulatory T cells in long-lasting Graves disease (dated by TCRdb to the early 2020s). Library creation used multiplex PCR. Sequencing instrument: Illumina HiSeq 4000. CDR3 regions were amplified by Arm-PCR with iRepertoire HTBI primers to construct TCR beta libraries. The public reads were reanalyzed by TCRdb: fastp trimming at Q25, MiXCR alignment, in-frame beta chains only. Each CDR3 protein gets just one entry, which takes the most common genes and DNA from the rows behind it. This sample is represented by under 300,000 distinct CDR3 sequences; 20% of them were singletons. The top ten clonotypes cover approximately 15% of the sample. The intended sense of this specimen's time point label: newly diagnosed GD, antithyroid drugs for less than 3 months. RNA was extracted from PBMCs in TRIzol for both TCR sequencing and RNA sequencing.

The sequences come from peripheral blood mononuclear cells (PBMCs), collected at new diagnosis, from a patient treated with antithyroid drugs. These receptors came from a female donor with Graves disease.

This clonotype has a count of ten or more. The gene calls are TRBV7-9 and TRBJ2-5, with TRBD2 matching over 9 bases. CDR3 length equals 15 residues. V lost 5 bases and J lost 2; bases outside the gene matches: 6. CDR1 and CDR2 from the germline V gene are SEHNR and FQNEAQ (reference sequence). The CDR3 DNA reads as TGTGCCAGCAGCCGCGGGAGGGGGGGACAAGAGACCCAGTACTTC. It specifies CASSRGRGGQETQYF.

This chain connects TRBV6-2 or TRBV6-3 to TRBJ1-6; 9 bases are a match to TRBD1. The V segment lost 2 bases and the J segment 10 bases; nucleotides outside the gene matches: 3. CDR1 and CDR2 (germline): MNHEY, SVGEGT. The CDR3 length is 14 residues. The CDR3 region has the DNA TGTGCCAGCAGTTACACAGGGGGCGCGTCACCCCTCCACTTT. It is translated as CASSYTGGASPLHF.

About this clonotype itself: It may be a read error: a sequence one base away is much more abundant. J is TRBJ2-1 and V is TRBV2; a possible D gene is TRBD1 (6 bases). Trimming stripped 7 bases from V and 9 bases from J, with 13 bases between. This CDR3 has 12 residues. Looked up from germline, CDR1 is SNHLY and CDR2 is FYNNEI. The CDR3: CASTNRVSEQFF. The DNA of the CDR3 is TGTGCCAGCACAAACAGGGTCAGTGAGCAGTTCTTC.

In this sample, this clonotype turned up many times. The chain is built from TRBV29-1 and TRBJ2-3, with TRBD2 matching over 7 bases. The trim removed 3 bases at V and 1 base at J, leaving 4 bases unmatched. Germline V gives CDR1 SQVTM, CDR2 ANQGSEA. This CDR3 spans 14 amino acids. The CDR3, as DNA: TGCAGCGTTGACGGGGCGGGGGGCACAGATACGCAGTATTTT. Amino acid sequence: CSVDGAGGTDTQYF.

This clonotype has ten or more counts. This sequence joins TRBV5-5 and TRBJ1-1, with TRBD1 identical over 8 bases. The CDR3 is 14 residues long. Unmatched junction bases numbered 4, after V lost 2 bases and J lost 4 bases. CDR1 and CDR2 (germline): SGHKS, YYEKEE (reference sequence). The DNA for the CDR3 is TGTGCCAGCAGCTTTTTGGACAGGGCCACTGAAGCTTTCTTT. This translates into CASSFLDRATEAFF.

V usage is TRBV20-1 and J usage is TRBJ2-3; 12 nucleotides align to TRBD1. J gave up 3 bases and V 5 bases, and 6 bases lay outside the gene matches. Germline V CDR1 and CDR2: DFQATT, SNEGSKA (reference sequence). This CDR3 has 15 residues. CDR3 amino acids: CSALGQGARTDTQYF. The CDR3 DNA reads TGCAGTGCTCTGGGACAGGGGGCGAGGACAGATACGCAGTATTTT.

This clonotype was recorded a few times. The DNA for the CDR3 is TGCGCCAGCAGCCCCGCCCGGGGAGGTTTGGATACGCAGTATTTT. It yields the protein CASSPARGGLDTQYF. The chain joins TRBV5-1 to TRBJ2-3; D is perhaps TRBD2 (6 bases). The V end lost 4 bases, the J end lost 6 bases, and 18 bases lay between the germline ends. Germline V lookup: CDR1 SGHRS, CDR2 YFSETQ. The CDR3 loop spans 15 amino acids.

This chain links TRBV15 with TRBJ2-5; D is uncertain. Germline V gene lookup returns CDR1 LNHNV and CDR2 YYDKDF (reference sequence). The V end was cut by 0 bases, the J end by 0 bases, with 5 bases between. This CDR3 has 14 residues. This CDR3 is CATSRDFNQETQYF. The DNA for the CDR3 is TGTGCCACCAGCAGAGATTTTAACCAAGAGACCCAGTACTTC.

In regard to this clonotype: This sequence may be a read error, since a much larger clone differs from it by one base. The chain joins TRBV6-5 to TRBJ2-5; the match to TRBD2 covers 13 bases. This CDR3 spans 18 amino acids. Per germline, CDR1 MNHEY and CDR2 SVGAGI. The CDR3 sequence is CASSYGGLAGAIQETRYF. The CDR3, as DNA: TGTGCCAGCAGTTACGGAGGACTAGCGGGGGCCATCCAAGAGACCCGGTACTTC.

Ten or more counts support this clonotype. The chain couples TRBV2 to TRBJ2-5; 7 nucleotides align to TRBD2. The germline V gene encodes CDR1 SNHLY and CDR2 FYNNEI. The CDR3 is 15 amino acids. V dropped 6 bases and J dropped 3; count of bases not matched to a gene: 10. In nucleotides, the CDR3 is TGTGCCAGCAGGCCTGCCTGGGGGGGTGAAGAGACCCAGTACTTC. Translated, it gives CASRPAWGGEETQYF.

Comment on this clonotype: Possible read error: a much larger clone is one base away. The rearrangement uses TRBV2 and TRBJ1-5, with TRBD1 as a possible D gene (6 bases). CDR1 and CDR2 (germline): SNHLY, FYNNEI. Between the trimmed V and J ends, which lost 4 bases and 2 bases, there was a span of 12 bases. The CDR3 runs 15 residues. For the CDR3, the DNA is TGTGCCAGCAGTGGGCGCAGGGGTGGCAATCAGCCCCAGCATTTT. Protein: CASSGRRGGNQPQHF. The entire variable domain, with the rest obtained from reference TRBV2 and TRBJ1-5, is as follows: EPEVTQTPSHQVTQMGQEVILRCVPISNHLYFYWYRQILGQKVEFLVSFYNNEISEKSEIFDDQFSVERPDGSNFTLKIRSTKLEDSAMYFCASSGRRGGNQPQHFGDGTRLSIL.

This clonotype was seen many times. The chain combines TRBV7-8 with TRBJ1-4; tentatively, D is TRBD1 (6 bases). V was trimmed by 4 bases and J by 6 bases, leaving 18 bases between them. The CDR3 has 16 amino acids. Germline V CDR1 and CDR2: SGHVS, FQNEAQ. The CDR3 sequence is CASSSPLGQFDEKLFF. CDR3 sequence (DNA): TGTGCCAGCAGCTCCCCCCTCGGACAGTTTGATGAAAAACTGTTTTTT.